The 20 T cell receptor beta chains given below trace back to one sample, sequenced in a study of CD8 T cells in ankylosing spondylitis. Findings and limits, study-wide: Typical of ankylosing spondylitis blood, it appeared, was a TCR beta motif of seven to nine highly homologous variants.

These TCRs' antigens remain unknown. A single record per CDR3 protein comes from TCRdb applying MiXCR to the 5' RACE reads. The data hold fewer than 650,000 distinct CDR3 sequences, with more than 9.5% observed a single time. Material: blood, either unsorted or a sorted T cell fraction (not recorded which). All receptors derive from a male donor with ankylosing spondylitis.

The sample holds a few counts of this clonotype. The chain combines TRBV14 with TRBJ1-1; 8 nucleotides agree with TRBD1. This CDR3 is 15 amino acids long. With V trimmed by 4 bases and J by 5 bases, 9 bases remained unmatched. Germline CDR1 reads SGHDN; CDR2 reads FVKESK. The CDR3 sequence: CASSPPQGARTEAFF. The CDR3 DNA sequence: TGTGCCAGCAGCCCGCCCCAGGGGGCAAGGACTGAAGCTTTCTTT.

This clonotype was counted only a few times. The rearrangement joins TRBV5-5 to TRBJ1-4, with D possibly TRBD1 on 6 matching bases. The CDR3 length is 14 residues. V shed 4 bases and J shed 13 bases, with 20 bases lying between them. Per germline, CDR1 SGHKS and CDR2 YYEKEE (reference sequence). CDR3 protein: CASSPGHRGYGLFF. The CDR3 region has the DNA TGTGCCAGCAGCCCGGGACACCGGGGATATGGACTGTTTTTT.

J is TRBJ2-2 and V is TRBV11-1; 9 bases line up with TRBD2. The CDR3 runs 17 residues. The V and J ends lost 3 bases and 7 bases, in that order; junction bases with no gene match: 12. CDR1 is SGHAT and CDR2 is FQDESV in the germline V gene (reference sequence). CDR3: CASSFELAGTRSGELFF. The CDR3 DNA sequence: TGTGCCAGCAGCTTTGAGCTAGCGGGAACCCGAAGCGGGGAGCTGTTTTTT. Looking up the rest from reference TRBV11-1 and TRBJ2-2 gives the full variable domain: EAEVAQSPRYKITEKSQAVAFWCDPISGHATLYWYRQILGQGPELLVQFQDESVVDDSQLPKDRFSAERLKGVDSTLKIQPAELGDSAMYLCASSFELAGTRSGELFFGEGSRLTVL.

Here the CDR3 DNA reads TGTGCCTGGAGTCTAGCGGGGCCCTACGAGCAGTACGTC. Its protein product is CAWSLAGPYEQYV. J is TRBJ2-7 and V is TRBV30; TRBD2 matches at 9 bases. The V and J ends lost 2 bases and 2 bases, in that order; junction bases with no gene match: 1. Germline CDR1 and CDR2: GTSNPN and SVGIG (reference sequence). The CDR3 is 13 amino acids.

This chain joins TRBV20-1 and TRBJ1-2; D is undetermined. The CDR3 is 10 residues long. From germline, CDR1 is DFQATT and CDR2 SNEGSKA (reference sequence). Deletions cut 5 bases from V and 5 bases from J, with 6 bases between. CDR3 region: CSAWEYGYTF. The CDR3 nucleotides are TGCAGTGCTTGGGAATATGGCTACACCTTC.

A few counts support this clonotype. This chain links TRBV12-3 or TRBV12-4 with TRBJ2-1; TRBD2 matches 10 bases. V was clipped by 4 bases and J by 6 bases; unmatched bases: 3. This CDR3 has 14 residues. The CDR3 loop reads CASSSSGSPNEQFF. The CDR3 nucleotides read TGTGCCAGCAGTTCTAGCGGGAGCCCCAATGAGCAGTTCTTC.

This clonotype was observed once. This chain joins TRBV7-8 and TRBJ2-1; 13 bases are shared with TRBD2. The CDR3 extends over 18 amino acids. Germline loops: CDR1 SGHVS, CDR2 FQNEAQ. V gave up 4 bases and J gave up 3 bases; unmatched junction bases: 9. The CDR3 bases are TGTGCCAGCAGCTCAACTAGCGGGAGGGCCAGGAACTACAATGAGCAGTTCTTC. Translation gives CASSSTSGRARNYNEQFF.

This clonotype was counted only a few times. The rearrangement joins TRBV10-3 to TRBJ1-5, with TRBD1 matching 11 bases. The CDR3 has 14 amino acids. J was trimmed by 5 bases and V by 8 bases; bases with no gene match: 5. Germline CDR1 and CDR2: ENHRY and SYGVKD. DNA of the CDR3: TGTGCCATCTCGGGGACAGGGGGGGATCAGCCCCAGCATTTT. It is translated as CAISGTGGDQPQHF.

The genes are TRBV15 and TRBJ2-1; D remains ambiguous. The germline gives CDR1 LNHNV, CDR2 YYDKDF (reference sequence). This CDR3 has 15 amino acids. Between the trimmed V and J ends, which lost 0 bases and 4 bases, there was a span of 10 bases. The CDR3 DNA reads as TGTGCCACCAGCAGAGATCCGAACGGTTACAATGAGCAGTTCTTC. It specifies CATSRDPNGYNEQFF.

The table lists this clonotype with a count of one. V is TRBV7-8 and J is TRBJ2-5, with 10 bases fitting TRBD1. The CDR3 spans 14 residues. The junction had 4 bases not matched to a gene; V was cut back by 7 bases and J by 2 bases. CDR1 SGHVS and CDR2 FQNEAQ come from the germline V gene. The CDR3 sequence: CASNRQGAQETQYF. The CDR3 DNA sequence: TGTGCCAGCAACCGACAGGGGGCTCAAGAGACCCAGTACTTC.

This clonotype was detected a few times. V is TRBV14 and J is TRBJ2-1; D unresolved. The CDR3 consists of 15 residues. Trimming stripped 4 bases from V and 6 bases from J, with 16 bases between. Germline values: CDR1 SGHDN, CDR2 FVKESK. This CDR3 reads CASSPQRSLSNEQFF. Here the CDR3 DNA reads TGTGCCAGCAGCCCCCAACGAAGTCTATCCAATGAGCAGTTCTTC.

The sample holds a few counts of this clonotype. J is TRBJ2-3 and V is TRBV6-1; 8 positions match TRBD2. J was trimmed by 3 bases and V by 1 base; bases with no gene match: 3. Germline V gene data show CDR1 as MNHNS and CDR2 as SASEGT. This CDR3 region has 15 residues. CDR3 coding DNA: TGTGCCAGCAGTGAAGTAATAGCGGGAACAGATACGCAGTATTTT. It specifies CASSEVIAGTDTQYF.

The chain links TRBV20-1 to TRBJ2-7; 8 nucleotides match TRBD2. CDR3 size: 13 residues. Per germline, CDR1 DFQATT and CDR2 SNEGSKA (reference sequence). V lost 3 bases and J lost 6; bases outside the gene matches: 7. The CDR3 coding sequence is TGCAGTGCTAGGTTTAGCGGGACGGGCGAGCAGTACTTC. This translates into CSARFSGTGEQYF.

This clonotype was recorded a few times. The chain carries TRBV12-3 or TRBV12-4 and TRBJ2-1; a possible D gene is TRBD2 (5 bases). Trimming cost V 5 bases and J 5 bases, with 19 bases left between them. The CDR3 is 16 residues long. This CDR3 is CASSTRSHDYHNEQFF. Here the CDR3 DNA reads TGTGCCAGCAGTACTAGAAGTCACGACTACCACAATGAGCAGTTCTTC.

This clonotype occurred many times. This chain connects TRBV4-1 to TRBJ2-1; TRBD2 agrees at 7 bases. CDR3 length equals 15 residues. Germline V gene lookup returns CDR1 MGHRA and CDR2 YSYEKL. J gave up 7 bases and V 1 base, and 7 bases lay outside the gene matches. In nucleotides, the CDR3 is TGCGCCAGCAGCCAAGTTCCGGGAGGAGGTAATGAGCAGTTCTTC. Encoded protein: CASSQVPGGGNEQFF.

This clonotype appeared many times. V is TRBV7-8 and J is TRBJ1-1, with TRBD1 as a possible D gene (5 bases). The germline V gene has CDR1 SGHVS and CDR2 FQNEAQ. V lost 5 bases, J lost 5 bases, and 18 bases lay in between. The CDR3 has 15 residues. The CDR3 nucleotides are TGTGCCAGCAGCGTTACCGGGACTTTGGGGACTGAAGCTTTCTTT. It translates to CASSVTGTLGTEAFF.

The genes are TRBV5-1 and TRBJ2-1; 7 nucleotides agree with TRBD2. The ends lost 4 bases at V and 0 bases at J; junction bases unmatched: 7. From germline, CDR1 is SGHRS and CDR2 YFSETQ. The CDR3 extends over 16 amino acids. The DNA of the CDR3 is TGCGCCAGCAGCACAGGACTAGGGGTCTCCTACAATGAGCAGTTCTTC. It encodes CASSTGLGVSYNEQFF. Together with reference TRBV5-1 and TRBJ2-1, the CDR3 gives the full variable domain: KAGVTQTPRYLIKTRGQQVTLSCSPISGHRSVSWYQQTPGQGLQFLFEYFSETQRNKGNFPGRFSGRQFSNSRSEMNVSTLELGDSALYLCASSTGLGVSYNEQFFGPGTRLTVL.

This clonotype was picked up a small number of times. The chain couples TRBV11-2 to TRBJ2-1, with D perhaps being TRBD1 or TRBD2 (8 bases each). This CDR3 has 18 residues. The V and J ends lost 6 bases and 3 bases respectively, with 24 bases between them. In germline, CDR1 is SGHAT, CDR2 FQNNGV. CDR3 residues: CASRLTGGGGRIYNEQFF. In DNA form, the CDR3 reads TGTGCCAGCAGACTAACAGGGGGTGGCGGGAGGATCTACAATGAGCAGTTCTTC.

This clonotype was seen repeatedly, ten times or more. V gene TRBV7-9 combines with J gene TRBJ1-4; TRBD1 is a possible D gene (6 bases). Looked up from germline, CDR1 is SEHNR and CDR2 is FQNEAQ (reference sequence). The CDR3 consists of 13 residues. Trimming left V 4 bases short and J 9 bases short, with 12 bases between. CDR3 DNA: TGTGCCAGCAGCTCCCGAGGGGGACAAAAACTGTTTTTT. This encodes CASSSRGGQKLFF.

The CDR3: CASSDHGHTDTQYF. Written as DNA, the CDR3 is TGTGCCAGCAGTGATCATGGGCACACAGATACGCAGTATTTT. The gene calls are TRBV25-1 and TRBJ2-3, with unresolved D. This CDR3 region has 14 residues. The V and J ends lost 3 bases and 2 bases respectively, with 9 bases between them. CDR1 is MGHDK and CDR2 is SYGVNS in the germline V gene.